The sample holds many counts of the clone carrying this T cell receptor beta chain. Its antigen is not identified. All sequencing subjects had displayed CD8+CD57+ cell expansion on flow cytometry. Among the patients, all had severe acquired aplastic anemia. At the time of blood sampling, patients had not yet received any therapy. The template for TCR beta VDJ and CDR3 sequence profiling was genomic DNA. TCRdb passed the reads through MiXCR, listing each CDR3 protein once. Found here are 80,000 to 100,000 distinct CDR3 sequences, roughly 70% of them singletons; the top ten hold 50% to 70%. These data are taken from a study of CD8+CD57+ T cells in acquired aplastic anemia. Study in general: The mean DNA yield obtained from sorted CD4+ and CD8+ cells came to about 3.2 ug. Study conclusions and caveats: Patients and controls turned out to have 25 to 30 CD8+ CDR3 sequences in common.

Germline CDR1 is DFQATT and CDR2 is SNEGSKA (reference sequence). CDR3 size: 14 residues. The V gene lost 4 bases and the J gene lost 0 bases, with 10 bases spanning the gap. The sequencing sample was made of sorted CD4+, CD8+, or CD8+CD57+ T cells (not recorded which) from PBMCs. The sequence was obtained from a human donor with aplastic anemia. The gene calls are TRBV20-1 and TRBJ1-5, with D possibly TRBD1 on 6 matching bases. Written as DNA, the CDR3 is TGCAGTGCTAACCAGGGGTATAGCAATCAGCCCCAGCATTTT. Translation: CSANQGYSNQPQHF.